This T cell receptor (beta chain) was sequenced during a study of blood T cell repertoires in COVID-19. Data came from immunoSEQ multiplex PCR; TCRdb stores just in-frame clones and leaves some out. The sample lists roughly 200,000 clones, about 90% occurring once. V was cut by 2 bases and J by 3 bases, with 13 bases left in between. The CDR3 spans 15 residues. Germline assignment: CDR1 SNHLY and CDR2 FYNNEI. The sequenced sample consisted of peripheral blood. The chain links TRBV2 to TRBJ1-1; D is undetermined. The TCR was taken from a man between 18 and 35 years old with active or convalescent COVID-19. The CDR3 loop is CASSERFSGYTEAFF. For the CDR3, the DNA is TGTGCCAGCAGTGAAAGGTTTAGCGGTTACACTGAAGCTTTCTTT.